This T cell receptor (beta chain) was identified in a study of synovial regulatory T cells in juvenile arthritis. TCRdb keeps only in-frame clones here, not all; method: immunoSEQ multiplex PCR. The sample totals about 920 clones. In the case of this clone: Its antigen is still unknown.

The iaTreg subset was defined as HLA-DR+ Treg cells. The CDR3 totals 15 residues. DNA was not recorded. Germline CDR1 and CDR2: SGHDN and FVKESK. Points from the study as a whole: Compared with other blood Treg cells, inflammation-associated Treg cells had reduced TCR diversity. Largely private between patients, iaTreg TCR repertoires showed partial overlap with synovial Teff and blood CPL repertoires. CDR3 overlap with synovial Tregs was higher for iaTregs than other blood Tregs.

Input material: Treg cells from blood. The subset was: HLA-DR+ inflammation-associated blood Treg cells. The clonotype comes from a donor younger than 30 with juvenile idiopathic arthritis. This chain links TRBV14 with TRBJ1-2; the D call of TRBD1 rests on TCRdb alone, since no DNA is present to check it. CDR3 protein: CASSDGTGWFRDYTF.